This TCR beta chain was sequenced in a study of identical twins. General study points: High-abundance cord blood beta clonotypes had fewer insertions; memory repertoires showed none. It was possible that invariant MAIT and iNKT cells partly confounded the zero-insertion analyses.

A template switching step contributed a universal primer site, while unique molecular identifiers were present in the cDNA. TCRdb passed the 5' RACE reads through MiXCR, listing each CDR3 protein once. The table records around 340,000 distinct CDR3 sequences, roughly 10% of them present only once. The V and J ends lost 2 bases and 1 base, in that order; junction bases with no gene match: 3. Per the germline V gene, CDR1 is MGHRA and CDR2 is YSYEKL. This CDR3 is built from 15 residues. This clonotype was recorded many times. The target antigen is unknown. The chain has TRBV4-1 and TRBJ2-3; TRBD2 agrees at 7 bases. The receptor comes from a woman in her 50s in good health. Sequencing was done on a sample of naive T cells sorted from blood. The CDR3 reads CASSQSGIRTDTQYF. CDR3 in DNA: TGCGCCAGCAGCCAAAGCGGGATCCGCACAGATACGCAGTATTTT.